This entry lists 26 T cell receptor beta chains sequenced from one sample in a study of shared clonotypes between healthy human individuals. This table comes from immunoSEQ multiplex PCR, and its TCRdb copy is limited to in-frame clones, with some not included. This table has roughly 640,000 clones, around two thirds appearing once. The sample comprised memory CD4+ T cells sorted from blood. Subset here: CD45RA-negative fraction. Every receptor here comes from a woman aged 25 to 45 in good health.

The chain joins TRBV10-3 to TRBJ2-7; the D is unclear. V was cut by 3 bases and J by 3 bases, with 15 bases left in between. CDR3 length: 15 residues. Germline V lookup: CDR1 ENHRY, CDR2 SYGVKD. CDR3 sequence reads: CAISDSGSLGYEQYF. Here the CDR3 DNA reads TGTGCCATCAGTGATTCCGGGTCGTTGGGCTACGAGCAGTACTTC.

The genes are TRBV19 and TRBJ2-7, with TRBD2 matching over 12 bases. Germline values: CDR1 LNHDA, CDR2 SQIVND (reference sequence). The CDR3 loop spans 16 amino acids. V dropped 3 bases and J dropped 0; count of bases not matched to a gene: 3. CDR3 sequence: CASSMKTSGGSYEQYF. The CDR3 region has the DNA TGTGCCAGTAGTATGAAGACTAGCGGGGGCTCCTACGAGCAGTACTTC.

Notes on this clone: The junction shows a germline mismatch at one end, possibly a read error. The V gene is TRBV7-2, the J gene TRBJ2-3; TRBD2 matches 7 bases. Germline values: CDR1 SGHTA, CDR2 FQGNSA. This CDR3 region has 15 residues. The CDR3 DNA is TGTGCCAGCAGCCTAGCTTCGGGAGGAGTAGATACGCAGTATTTT. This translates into CASSLASGGVDTQYF.

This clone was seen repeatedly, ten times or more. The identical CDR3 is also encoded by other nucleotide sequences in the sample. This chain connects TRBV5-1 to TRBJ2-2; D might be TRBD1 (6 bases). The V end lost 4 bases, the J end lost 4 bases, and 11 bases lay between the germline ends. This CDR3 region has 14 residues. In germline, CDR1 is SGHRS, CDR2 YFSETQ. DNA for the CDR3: TGCGCCAGCAGCCTACAGGGTGGCACCGGGGAGCTGTTTTTT. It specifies CASSLQGGTGELFF.

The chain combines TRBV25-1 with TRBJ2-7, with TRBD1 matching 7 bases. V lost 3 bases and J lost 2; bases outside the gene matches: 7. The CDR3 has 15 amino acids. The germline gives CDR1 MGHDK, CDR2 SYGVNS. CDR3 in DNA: TGTGCCAGCAGTGACCCAGGTGGGACAGCCTACGAGCAGTACTTC. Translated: CASSDPGGTAYEQYF.

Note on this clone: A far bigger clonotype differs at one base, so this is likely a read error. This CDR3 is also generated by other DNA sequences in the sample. The CDR3 protein is CASSSASGSYNEQFF. CDR3 nucleotide sequence: TGCGCCAGCAGCTCGGCTAGCGGGAGCTACAATGAGCAGTTCTTC. The rearrangement joins TRBV5-1 to TRBJ2-1, with 10 nucleotides matching TRBD2. This CDR3 comprises 15 residues. Unmatched junction bases numbered 3, after V lost 3 bases and J lost 3 bases. From germline, CDR1 is SGHRS and CDR2 YFSETQ.

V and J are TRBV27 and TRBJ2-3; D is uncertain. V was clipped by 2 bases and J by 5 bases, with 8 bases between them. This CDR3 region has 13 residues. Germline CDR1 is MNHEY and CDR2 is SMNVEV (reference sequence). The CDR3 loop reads CASSLQTGDTQYF. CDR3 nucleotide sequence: TGTGCCAGCAGTTTACAGACGGGAGATACGCAGTATTTT.

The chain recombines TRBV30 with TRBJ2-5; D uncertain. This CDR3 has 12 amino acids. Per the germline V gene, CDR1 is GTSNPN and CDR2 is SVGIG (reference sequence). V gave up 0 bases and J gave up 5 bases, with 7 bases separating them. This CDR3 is CAWSVLWETQYF. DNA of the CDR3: TGTGCCTGGAGTGTACTTTGGGAGACCCAGTACTTC.

The DNA for the CDR3 is TGTGCCAGCACCCCACGGTACAGGGGGAATCAGCCCCAGCATTTT. Its translation is CASTPRYRGNQPQHF. The V and J genes are TRBV6-4 and TRBJ1-5, with 8 positions matching TRBD1. Germline V gene lookup returns CDR1 MRHNA and CDR2 SNTAGT. CDR3 length: 15 residues. The J segment lost 4 bases and the V segment lost 7 bases, leaving 9 bases of the junction unmatched.

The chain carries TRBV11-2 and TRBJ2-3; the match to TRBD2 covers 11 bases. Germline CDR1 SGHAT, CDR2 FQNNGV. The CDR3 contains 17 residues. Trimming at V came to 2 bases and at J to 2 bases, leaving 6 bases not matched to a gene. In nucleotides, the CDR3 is TGTGCCAGCAGCTTAACCCGACTAGCGGGAAACACAGATACGCAGTATTTT. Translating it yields CASSLTRLAGNTDTQYF.

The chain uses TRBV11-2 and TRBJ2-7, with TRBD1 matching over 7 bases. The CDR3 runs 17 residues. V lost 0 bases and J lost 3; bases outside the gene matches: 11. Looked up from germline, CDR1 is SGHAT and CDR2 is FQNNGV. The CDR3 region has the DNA TGTGCCAGCAGCTTAGATCGAAGTCCCGGGACAGTCTACGAGCAGTACTTC. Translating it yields CASSLDRSPGTVYEQYF.

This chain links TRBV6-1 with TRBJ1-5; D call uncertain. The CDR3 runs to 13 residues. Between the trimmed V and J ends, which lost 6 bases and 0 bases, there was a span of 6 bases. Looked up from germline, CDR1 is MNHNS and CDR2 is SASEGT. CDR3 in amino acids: CASRDYSNQPQHF. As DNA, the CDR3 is TGTGCCAGCAGGGACTATAGCAATCAGCCCCAGCATTTT.

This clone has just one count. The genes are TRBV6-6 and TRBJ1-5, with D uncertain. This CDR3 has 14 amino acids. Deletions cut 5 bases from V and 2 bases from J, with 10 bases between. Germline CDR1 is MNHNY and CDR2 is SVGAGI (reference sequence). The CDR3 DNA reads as TGTGCCAGCAGTCAGCTCACGGGCAATCAGCCCCAGCATTTT. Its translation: CASSQLTGNQPQHF.

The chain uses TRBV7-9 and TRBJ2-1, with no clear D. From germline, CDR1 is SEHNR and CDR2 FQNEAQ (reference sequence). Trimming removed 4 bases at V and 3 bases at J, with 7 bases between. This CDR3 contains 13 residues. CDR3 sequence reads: CASSWIDYNEQFF. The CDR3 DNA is TGTGCCAGCAGCTGGATTGACTACAATGAGCAGTTCTTC.

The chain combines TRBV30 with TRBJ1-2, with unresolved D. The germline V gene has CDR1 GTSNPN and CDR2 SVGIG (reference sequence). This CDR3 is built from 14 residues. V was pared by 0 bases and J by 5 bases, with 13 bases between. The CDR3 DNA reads TGTGCCTGGAGTGTACTAGTCGGATGGTATGGCTACACCTTC. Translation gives CAWSVLVGWYGYTF.

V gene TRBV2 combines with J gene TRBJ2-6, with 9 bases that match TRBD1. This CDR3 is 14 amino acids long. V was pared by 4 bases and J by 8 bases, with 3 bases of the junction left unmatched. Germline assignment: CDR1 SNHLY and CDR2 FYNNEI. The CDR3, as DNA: TGTGCCAGCAGTGGGACAGGGGAGACCAACGTCCTGACTTTC. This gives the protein CASSGTGETNVLTF. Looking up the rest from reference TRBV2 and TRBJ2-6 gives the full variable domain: EPEVTQTPSHQVTQMGQEVILRCVPISNHLYFYWYRQILGQKVEFLVSFYNNEISEKSEIFDDQFSVERPDGSNFTLKIRSTKLEDSAMYFCASSGTGETNVLTFGAGSRLTVL.

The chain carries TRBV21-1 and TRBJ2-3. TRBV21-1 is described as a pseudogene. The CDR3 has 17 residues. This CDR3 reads CASSKIWAVSGTDTQYF. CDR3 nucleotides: TGTGCCAGCAGCAAAATTTGGGCTGTCAGCGGCACAGATACGCAGTATTTT.

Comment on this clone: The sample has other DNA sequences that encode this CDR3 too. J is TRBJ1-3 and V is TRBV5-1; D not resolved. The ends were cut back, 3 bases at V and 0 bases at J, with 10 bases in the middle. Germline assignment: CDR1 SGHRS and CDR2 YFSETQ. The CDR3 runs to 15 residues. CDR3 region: CASSSKGSSGNTIYF. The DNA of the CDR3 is TGCGCCAGCAGCTCTAAAGGGAGCTCTGGAAACACCATATATTTT.

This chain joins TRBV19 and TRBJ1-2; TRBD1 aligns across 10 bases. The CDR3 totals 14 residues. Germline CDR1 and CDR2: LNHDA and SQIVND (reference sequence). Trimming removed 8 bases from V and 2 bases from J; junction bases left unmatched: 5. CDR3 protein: CASQRDRGNYGYTF. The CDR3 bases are TGTGCCAGTCAGCGGGACAGGGGAAACTATGGCTACACCTTC.

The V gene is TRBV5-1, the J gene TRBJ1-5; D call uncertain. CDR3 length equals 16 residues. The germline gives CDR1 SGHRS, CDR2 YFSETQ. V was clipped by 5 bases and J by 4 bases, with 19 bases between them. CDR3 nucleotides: TGCGCCAGCAGTCAGGACGGGTCCCCGACTAATCAGCCCCAGCATTTT. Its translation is CASSQDGSPTNQPQHF.

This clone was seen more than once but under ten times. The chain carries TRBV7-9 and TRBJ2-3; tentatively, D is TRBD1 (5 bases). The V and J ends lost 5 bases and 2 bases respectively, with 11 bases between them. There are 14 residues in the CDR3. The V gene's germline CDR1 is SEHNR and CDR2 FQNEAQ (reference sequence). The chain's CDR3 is CASSLDSYTDTQYF. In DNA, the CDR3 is TGTGCCAGCAGCCTCGACAGCTACACAGATACGCAGTATTTT.

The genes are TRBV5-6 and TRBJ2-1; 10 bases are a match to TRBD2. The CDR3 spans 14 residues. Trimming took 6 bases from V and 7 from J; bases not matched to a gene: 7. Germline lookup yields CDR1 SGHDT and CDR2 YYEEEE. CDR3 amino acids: CASNPSGRANEQFF. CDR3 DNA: TGTGCCAGCAATCCAAGCGGGAGGGCAAATGAGCAGTTCTTC. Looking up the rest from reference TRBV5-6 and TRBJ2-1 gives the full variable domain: DAGVTQSPTHLIKTRGQQVTLRCSPKSGHDTVSWYQQALGQGPQFIFQYYEEEERQRGNFPDRFSGHQFPNYSSELNVNALLLGDSALYLCASNPSGRANEQFFGPGTRLTVL.

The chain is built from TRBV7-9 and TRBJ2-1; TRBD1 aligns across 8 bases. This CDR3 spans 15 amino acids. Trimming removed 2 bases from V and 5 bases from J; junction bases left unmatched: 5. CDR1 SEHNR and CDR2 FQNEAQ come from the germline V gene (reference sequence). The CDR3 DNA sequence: TGTGCCAGCAGCTTAAGGCAGGGGGCCGACAATGAGCAGTTCTTC. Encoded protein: CASSLRQGADNEQFF.

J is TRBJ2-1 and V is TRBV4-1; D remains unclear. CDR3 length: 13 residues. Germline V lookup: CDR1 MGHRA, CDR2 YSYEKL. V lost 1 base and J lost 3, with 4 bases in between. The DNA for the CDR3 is TGCGCCAGCAGCCAAGTGAGCTACAATGAGCAGTTCTTC. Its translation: CASSQVSYNEQFF.

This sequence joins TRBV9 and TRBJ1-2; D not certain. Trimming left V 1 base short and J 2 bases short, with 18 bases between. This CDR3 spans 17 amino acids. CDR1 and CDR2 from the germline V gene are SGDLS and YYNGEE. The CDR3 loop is CASSVTAPGQENYGYTF. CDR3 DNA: TGTGCCAGCAGCGTAACGGCGCCCGGGCAGGAAAACTATGGCTACACCTTC.

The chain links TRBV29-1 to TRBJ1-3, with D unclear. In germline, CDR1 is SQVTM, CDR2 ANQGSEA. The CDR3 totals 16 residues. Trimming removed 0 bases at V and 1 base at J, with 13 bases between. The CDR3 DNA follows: TGCAGCGTTGAAGATCCCCATAAAACTTCTGGAAACACCATATATTTT. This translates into CSVEDPHKTSGNTIYF.